This TCR beta chain is from a study of CD8+ T cells in alopecia areata. Study details: In an open-label trial, patients got 5 to 10 mg tofacitinib twice daily.

The sequencing template was cDNA reverse transcribed from extracted RNA. Generated by immunoSEQ multiplex PCR, the TCRdb table keeps only in-frame clones and is missing some. The table has around 300,000 clones, about 62% seen once. Treatment denoted: oral pan-JAK inhibitor, 5-10 mg twice daily. Regarding the study as a whole: For lesional scalp, especially alopecia totalis/universalis, clonality was higher than in normal scalp.

V was pared by 0 bases and J by 5 bases, with 2 bases between. The CDR3 runs to 12 residues. Germline CDR1 GTSNPN, CDR2 SVGIG (reference sequence). On this clone: Its antigen is not known. Other DNA sequences in this specimen translate into the identical CDR3.

The sample was CD4+ T cells sorted from blood, taken around week 54, from a patient treated with tofacitinib. The chain recombines TRBV30 with TRBJ1-6; no reliable D call. The source of this sequence is a human donor with alopecia areata. The CDR3 reads CAWSVDNSPLHF. The CDR3 nucleotides are TGTGCCTGGAGTGTAGATAATTCACCCCTCCACTTT.